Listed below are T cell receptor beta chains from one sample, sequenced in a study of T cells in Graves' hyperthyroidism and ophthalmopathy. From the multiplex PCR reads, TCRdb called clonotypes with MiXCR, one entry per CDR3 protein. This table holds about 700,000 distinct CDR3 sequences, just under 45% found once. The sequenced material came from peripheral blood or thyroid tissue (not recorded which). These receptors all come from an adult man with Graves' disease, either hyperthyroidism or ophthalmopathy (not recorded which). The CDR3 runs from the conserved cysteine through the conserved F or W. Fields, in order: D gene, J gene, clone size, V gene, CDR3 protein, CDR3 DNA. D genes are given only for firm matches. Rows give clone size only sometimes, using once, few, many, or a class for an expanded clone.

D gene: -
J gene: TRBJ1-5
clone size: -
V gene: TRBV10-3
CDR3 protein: CASSLRGKGSNQPQHF
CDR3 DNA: TGTGCCAGCAGTTTAAGGGGGAAGGGGAGCAATCAGCCCCAGCATTTT

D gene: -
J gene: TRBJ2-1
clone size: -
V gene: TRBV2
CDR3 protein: CASSADLVAYNEQFF
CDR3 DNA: TGTGCCAGCAGTGCAGACTTGGTGGCCTACAATGAGCAGTTCTTC

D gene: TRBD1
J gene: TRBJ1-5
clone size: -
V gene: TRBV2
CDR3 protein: CASSLQQGAHQPQHF
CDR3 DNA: TGTGCCAGCAGCCTACAACAGGGGGCGCATCAGCCCCAGCATTTT

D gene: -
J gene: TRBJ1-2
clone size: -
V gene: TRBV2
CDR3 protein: CASSDVGFVVYGHTF
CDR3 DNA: TGTGCCAGCAGTGACGTAGGGTTTGTAGTCTATGGCCACACCTTC

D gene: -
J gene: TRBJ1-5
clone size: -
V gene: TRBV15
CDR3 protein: CATSRAESPQHF
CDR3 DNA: TGTGCCACCAGCAGAGCGGAGTCACCCCAGCATTTT

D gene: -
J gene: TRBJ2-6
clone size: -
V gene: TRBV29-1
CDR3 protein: CSVHRENTEAF
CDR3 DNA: TGCAGCGTTCACAGGGAGAACACTGAAGCTTTC

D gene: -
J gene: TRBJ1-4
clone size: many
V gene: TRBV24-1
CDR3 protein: CATSGGLATNEKLFF
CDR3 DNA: TGTGCCACCAGTGGCGGCCTAGCAACTAATGAAAAACTGTTTTTT

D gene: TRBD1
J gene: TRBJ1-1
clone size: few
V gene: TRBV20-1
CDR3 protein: CSAHGTGAGNTEAFF
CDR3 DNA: TGCAGTGCTCACGGGACAGGGGCGGGAAACACTGAAGCTTTCTTT

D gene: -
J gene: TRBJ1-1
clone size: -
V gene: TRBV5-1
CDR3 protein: CASSSDHGNTEAFF
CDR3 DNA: TGCGCCAGCAGCTCCGATCACGGAAACACTGAAGCTTTCTTT

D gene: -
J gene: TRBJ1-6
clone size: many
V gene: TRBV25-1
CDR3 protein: CASSESYSPLHF
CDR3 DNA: TGTGCCAGCAGTGAATCCTATTCACCCCTCCACTTT

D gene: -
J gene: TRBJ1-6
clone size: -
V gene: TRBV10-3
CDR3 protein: CAISEVVATVNNSPLHF
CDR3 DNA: TGTGCCATCAGTGAGGTCGTCGCGACGGTAAATAATTCACCCCTCCACTTT

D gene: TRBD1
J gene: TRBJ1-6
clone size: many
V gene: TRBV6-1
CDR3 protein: CASSDRQGNNSPLHF
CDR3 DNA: TGTGCCAGCAGTGACAGACAGGGGAATAATTCACCCCTCCACTTT

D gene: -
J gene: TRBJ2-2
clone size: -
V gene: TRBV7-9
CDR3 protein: CASSLDSANTGELFF
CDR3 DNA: TGTGCCAGCAGCTTGGATAGCGCAAACACCGGGGAGCTGTTTTTT

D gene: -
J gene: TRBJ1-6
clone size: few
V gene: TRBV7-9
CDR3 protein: CASSLWSGSHSPLHF
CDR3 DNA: TGTGCCAGCAGCTTGTGGTCAGGGAGTCATTCACCCCTCCACTTT

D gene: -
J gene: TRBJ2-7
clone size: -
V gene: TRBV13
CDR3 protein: CASSLVSHLPDEQYF
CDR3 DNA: TGTGCCAGCAGCTTAGTATCACACTTGCCCGACGAGCAGTACTTC

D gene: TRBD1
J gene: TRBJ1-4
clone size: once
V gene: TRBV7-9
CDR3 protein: CASSRQGARTNEKLFF
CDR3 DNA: TGTGCCAGCAGCCGACAGGGGGCAAGGACTAATGAAAAACTGTTTTTT

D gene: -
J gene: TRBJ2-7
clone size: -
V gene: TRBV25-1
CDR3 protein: CASSEHGQHTYEQYF
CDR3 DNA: TGTGCCAGCAGTGAGCACGGACAGCATACCTACGAGCAGTACTTC

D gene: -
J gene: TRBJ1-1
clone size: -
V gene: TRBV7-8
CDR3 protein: CASSLDFGAEAFF
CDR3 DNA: TGTGCCAGCAGCTTAGACTTCGGGGCTGAAGCTTTCTTT

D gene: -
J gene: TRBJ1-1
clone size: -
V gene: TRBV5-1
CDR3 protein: CASSLRGAQSEAFF
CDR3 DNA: TGCGCCAGCAGCTTGAGGGGTGCACAGTCTGAAGCTTTCTTT

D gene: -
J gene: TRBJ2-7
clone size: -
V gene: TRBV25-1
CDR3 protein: CASSHQGTEQYF
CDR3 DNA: TGTGCCAGCAGCCACCAGGGGACCGAGCAGTACTTC

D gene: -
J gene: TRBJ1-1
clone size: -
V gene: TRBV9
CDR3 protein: CASRHEAEAFF
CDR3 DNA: TGTGCCAGCAGGCACGAGGCTGAAGCTTTCTTT

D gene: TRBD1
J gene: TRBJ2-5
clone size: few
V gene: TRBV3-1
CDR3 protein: CASSQSGQGMGETQYF
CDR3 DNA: TGTGCCAGCAGCCAGTCCGGACAGGGCATGGGAGAGACCCAGTACTTC

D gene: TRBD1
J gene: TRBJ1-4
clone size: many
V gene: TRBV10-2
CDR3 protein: CASSDQGQGNEKLFF
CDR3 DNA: TGCGCCAGCAGCGACCAAGGACAGGGTAATGAAAAACTGTTTTTT

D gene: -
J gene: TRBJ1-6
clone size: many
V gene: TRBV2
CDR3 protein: CASKTGRNSPLHF
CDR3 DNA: TGTGCCAGTAAGACAGGTCGGAATTCACCCCTCCACTTT

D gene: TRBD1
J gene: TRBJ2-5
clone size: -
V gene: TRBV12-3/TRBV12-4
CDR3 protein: CASTGQVQETQYF
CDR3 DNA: TGTGCCAGCACGGGACAGGTACAAGAGACCCAGTACTTC

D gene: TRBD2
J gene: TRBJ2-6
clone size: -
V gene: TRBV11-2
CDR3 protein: CAGSLDLAGTSGANVLTF
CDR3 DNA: TGTGCCGGCAGCTTAGATCTAGCGGGGACCTCTGGGGCCAACGTCCTGACTTTC

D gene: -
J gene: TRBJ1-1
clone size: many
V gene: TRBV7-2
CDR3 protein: CASSLFQGHEAFF
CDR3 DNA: TGTGCCAGCAGCTTATTCCAGGGGCATGAAGCTTTCTTT

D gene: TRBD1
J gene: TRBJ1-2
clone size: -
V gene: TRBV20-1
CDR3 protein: CSYASDRAYGYTF
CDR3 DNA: TGCAGCTACGCCTCGGACAGGGCCTATGGCTACACCTTC

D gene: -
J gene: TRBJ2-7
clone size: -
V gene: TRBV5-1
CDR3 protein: CASSLSGFSYEQYF
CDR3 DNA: TGCGCCAGCAGCCTGAGCGGTTTTTCCTACGAGCAGTACTTC

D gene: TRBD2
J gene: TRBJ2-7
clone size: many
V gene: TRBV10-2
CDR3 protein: CATGTSGGYEQYF
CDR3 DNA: TGCGCCACCGGGACTAGCGGGGGCTACGAGCAGTACTTC

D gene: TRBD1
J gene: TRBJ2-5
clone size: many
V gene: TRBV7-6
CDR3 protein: CASSQRTGGMETQYF
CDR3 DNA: TGTGCCAGCAGCCAGCGGACAGGGGGGATGGAGACCCAGTACTTC

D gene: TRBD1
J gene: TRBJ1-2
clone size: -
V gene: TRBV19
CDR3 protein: CASRRGLTGVRDYGYTF
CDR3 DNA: TGTGCCAGTAGGCGGGGGCTCACAGGGGTTCGAGACTATGGCTACACCTTC

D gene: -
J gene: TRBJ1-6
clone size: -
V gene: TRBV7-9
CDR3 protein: CAFPTIGTYNSPLHF
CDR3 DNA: TGTGCCTTCCCAACGATAGGGACCTATAATTCACCCCTCCACTTT

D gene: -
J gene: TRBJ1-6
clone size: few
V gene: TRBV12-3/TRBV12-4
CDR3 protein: CASSLSIGNRSPLHF
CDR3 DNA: TGTGCCAGCAGTTTATCGATAGGGAACAGGTCACCCCTCCACTTT

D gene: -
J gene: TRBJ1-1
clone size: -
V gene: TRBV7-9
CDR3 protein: CASSFNQGSAFF
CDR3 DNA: TGTGCCAGCAGCTTCAATCAGGGGTCGGCTTTCTTT

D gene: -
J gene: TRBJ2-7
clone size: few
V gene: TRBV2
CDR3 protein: CASSDHREYYEQYF
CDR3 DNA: TGTGCCAGCAGTGATCACAGGGAATACTACGAGCAGTACTTC

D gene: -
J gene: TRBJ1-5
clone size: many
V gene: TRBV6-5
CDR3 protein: CASSYQPQHF
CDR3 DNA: TGTGCCAGTAGCTATCAGCCCCAGCATTTT

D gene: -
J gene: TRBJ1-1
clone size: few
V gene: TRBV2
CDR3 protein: CASSDGANTEAFF
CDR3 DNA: TGTGCCAGCAGTGATGGGGCGAACACTGAAGCTTTCTTT

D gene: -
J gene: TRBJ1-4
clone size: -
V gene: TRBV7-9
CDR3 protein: CASSLEGRSNEKLFF
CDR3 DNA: TGTGCCAGCAGCTTAGAGGGACGGTCTAATGAAAAACTGTTTTTT

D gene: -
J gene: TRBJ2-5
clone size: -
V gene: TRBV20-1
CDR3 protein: CSARAPGVGETQYF
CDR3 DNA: TGCAGTGCTAGAGCGCCGGGGGTGGGAGAGACCCAGTACTTC

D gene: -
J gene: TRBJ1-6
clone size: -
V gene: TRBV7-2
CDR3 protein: CASSPPRGGNSPLHF
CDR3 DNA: TGTGCCAGCAGCCCCCCTAGGGGGGGAAATTCACCCCTCCACTTT

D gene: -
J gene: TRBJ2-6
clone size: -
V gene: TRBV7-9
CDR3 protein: CASKRGFRTGANVLTF
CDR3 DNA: TGTGCCAGCAAGAGGGGGTTCCGAACGGGGGCCAACGTCCTGACTTTC

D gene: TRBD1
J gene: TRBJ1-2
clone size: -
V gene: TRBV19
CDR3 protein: CASRGGQGDPNYGYTF
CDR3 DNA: TGTGCCAGTAGAGGGGGGCAGGGGGATCCTAACTATGGCTACACCTTC

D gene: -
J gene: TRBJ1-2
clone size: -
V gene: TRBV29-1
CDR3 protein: CSLAGGDYGYTF
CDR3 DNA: TGCAGCTTGGCCGGGGGAGACTATGGCTACACCTTC

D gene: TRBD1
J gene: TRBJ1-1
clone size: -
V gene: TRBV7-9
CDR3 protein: CASSLVQGRNTEAFF
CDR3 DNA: TGTGCCAGCAGCTTAGTACAGGGGCGGAACACTGAAGCTTTCTTT

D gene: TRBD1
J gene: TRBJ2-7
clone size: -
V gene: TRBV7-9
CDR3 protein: CASSQVGGTYEQYF
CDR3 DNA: TGCGCCAGCAGCCAAGTAGGGGGCACCTACGAGCAGTACTTC

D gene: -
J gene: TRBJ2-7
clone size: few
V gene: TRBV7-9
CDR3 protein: CASSLPELFSEQYF
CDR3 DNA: TGTGCCAGCAGCCTACCAGAGCTCTTCAGCGAGCAGTACTTC

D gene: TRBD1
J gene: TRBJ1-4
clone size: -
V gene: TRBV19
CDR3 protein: CAGRTGTTNEKLFF
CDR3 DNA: TGTGCCGGTAGGACAGGGACGACTAATGAAAAACTGTTTTTT

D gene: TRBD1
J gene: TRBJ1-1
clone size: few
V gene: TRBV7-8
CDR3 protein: CASSKTGPTNTEAFF
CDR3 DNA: TGTGCCAGCAGCAAGACAGGGCCGACGAACACTGAAGCTTTCTTT

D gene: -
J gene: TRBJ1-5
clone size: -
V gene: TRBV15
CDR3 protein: CATSRGGYEPQHF
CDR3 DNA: TGTGCCACCAGCAGAGGAGGGTACGAGCCCCAGCATTTT

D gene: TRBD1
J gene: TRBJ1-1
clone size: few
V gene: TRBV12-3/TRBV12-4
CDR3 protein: CASRPTGGHTEAFF
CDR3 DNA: TGTGCCAGCAGACCGACAGGGGGGCACACTGAAGCTTTCTTT

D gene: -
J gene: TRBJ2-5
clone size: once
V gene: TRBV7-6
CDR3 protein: CASSLAPHPETQYF
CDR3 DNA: TGTGCTAGCAGCTTAGCGCCACACCCGGAGACCCAGTACTTC

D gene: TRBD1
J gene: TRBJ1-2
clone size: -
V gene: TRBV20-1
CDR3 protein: CSATRDRGNGYTF
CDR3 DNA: TGCAGTGCTACCAGGGACAGGGGGAATGGCTACACCTTC

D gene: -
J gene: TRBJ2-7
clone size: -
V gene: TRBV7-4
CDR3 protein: CASSFEGQGGVAEQYF
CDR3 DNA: TGTGCCAGCAGCTTTGAGGGTCAGGGCGGTGTAGCCGAGCAGTACTTC

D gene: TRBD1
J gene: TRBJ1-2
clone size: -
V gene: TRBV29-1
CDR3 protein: CSVEDLVKDFTGDYGYTF
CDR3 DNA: TGCAGCGTTGAAGATCTGGTTAAAGACTTCACAGGGGACTATGGCTACACCTTC

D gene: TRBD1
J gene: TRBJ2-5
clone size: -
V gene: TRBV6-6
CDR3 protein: CASSRQGTGGQETQYF
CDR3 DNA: TGTGCCAGCAGTCGCCAGGGGACAGGGGGGCAAGAGACCCAGTACTTC

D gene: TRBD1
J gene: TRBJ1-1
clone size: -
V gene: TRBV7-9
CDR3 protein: CASSSPTGMNTEAFF
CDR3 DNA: TGTGCCAGCAGCTCACCGACAGGGATGAACACTGAAGCTTTCTTT